This T cell receptor beta chain stems from a study of OX40 agonist ivuxolimab in advanced cancers. Study-level information: Earlier anti-PD-1, anti-PD-L1 or anti-CTLA-4 therapy was permitted; under 50% had received some.

This clone is a singleton in its sample. Its antigen is not known. TCRdb keeps only in-frame clones here, not all; method: immunoSEQ multiplex PCR. Here the sample spans about 37,000 clones, about 90% being singletons. The study, taken as a whole, reports: More expanded clones were seen, on average, in CD8+ T cells than in CD4+. Both CD4+ and CD8+ T cell populations in blood had undergone clonal expansion by week 6 at 0.1 to 3.0 mg/kg.

The J segment lost 4 bases and the V segment lost 5 bases, leaving 4 bases of the junction unmatched. Germline CDR1 MNHEY, CDR2 SMNVEV (reference sequence). The CDR3 runs 15 residues. Patients with a history of autoimmune disease or on systemic immunosuppression were excluded. The chain joins TRBV27 to TRBJ2-7, with 14 nucleotides matching TRBD2. The specimen was CD4+ or CD8+ T cells sorted from blood, collected in a trial of the OX40 agonist ivuxolimab. The clonotype comes from an adult with an advanced solid tumor such as melanoma, head and neck, liver or kidney cancer. CDR3 coding DNA: TGTGCCAGCAGTCCCTGGACTAGCGGGGGGTACGAGCAGTACTTC. Translation gives CASSPWTSGGYEQYF.